This is a list of T cell receptor beta chains from one sample in a study of blood T cell repertoires in COVID-19. This table comes from immunoSEQ multiplex PCR, and its TCRdb copy is limited to in-frame clones, with some not included. The table lists around 300,000 clones, approximately 85% of them singletons. The sequenced material came from peripheral blood. These receptor sequences come from a woman between 70 and 85 years old with acute or convalescent COVID-19. CDR3s leave out the opening cysteine and the closing phenylalanine or tryptophan. A D gene is named only where the DNA matches it firmly.

v_gene	j_gene	d_gene	CDR3aa
TRBV10-2	TRBJ2-1	NA	ASSEQEGVEQF
TRBV18	TRBJ2-7	NA	ASSPTGSLEQY
TRBV5-4	TRBJ2-5	NA	ASSLAGNTATQY
TRBV6-6	TRBJ1-1	NA	ASSYGQGMGEAF
TRBV9	TRBJ2-1	NA	ASSPQLISYNEQF
TRBV5-1	TRBJ2-1	TRBD1	ASSRGQGSGSYNEQF
TRBV19	TRBJ2-3	NA	ASKRGAGADTQY
TRBV9	TRBJ1-2	NA	ASSAAQDGRYGYT
TRBV15	TRBJ2-1	TRBD1	ATSPDRGLYNEQF
TRBV5-1	TRBJ1-3	TRBD1	ASSLGGQSPGNTIY
TRBV2	TRBJ1-1	NA	ASSALLSTGNTEAF
TRBV6-5	TRBJ1-2	NA	ASSSLTKEDRRYT
TRBV5-1	TRBJ2-7	TRBD1	ASSLGQGTHEQY
TRBV5-7	TRBJ1-3	NA	ASSLFSTRSTGNTIY
TRBV10-2	TRBJ2-3	NA	ASSGLREGTDTQY
TRBV10-3	TRBJ1-1	NA	AISEQGRRTEAF
TRBV7-9	TRBJ1-1	NA	ASSRNSGNTEAF
TRBV5-1	TRBJ1-1	NA	ASRVGMGLGTEAF
TRBV10-2	TRBJ2-4	NA	ASRPLAGGGNIQY
TRBV30	TRBJ1-5	TRBD1	AFGQANQPQH
TRBV5-8	TRBJ1-5	NA	ASSLSRAGNQPQH
TRBV29-1	TRBJ2-3	NA	SVKIGTTSTDTQY
TRBV4-1	TRBJ2-3	TRBD1	ASSQDRGTGGAGTDTQY
TRBV19	TRBJ1-5	TRBD1	ASSVTGGWQPQH
TRBV27	TRBJ1-5	TRBD1	ASSSRTGPSNQPQH
TRBV10-3	TRBJ2-2	NA	AIRAGPNTGELF
TRBV2	TRBJ1-2	TRBD1	ASSEARGQGHGYT
TRBV5-1	TRBJ2-7	NA	ASSEPGHWAYEQY